Presented here are 16 T cell receptor beta chains from one specimen sequenced in a study of blood T cell repertoires in COVID-19. Profiled with immunoSEQ multiplex PCR; TCRdb holds only in-frame clones, not every one. The sample consists of about 120,000 clones, around 80% of them appearing once. Sequencing input: peripheral blood. Every receptor here comes from a man aged 70-80 years with acute or convalescent COVID-19.

A few counts support this clone. The rearrangement links TRBV19 to TRBJ1-2; unclear D gene. V lost 7 bases, J lost 8 bases, and 17 bases lay in between. The germline gives CDR1 LNHDA, CDR2 SQIVND (reference sequence). This CDR3 is built from 13 residues. CDR3 DNA sequence: TGTGCCAGTACCCTAGGGAGGTTTGGCGGCTACACCTTC. Translating gives CASTLGRFGGYTF.

The genes are TRBV19 and TRBJ2-2; weak D call: TRBD1 (5 bases). V dropped 1 base and J dropped 0 bases, with 6 bases sitting between them. CDR1 and CDR2 (germline): LNHDA, SQIVND (reference sequence). The CDR3 spans 15 residues. CDR3 nucleotide sequence: TGTGCCAGTAGTATAGGGACACCGAACACCGGGGAGCTGTTTTTT. This encodes CASSIGTPNTGELFF.

The gene calls are TRBV15 and TRBJ2-7, with D possibly TRBD2 on 6 matching bases. This CDR3 comprises 15 residues. Trimming cost V 2 bases and J 2 bases, with 13 bases left between them. From germline, CDR1 is LNHNV and CDR2 YYDKDF (reference sequence). CDR3 region: CATSRPLAGTYEQYF. CDR3 nucleotides: TGTGCCACCAGCAGACCTCTGGCGGGAACCTACGAGCAGTACTTC.

The V and J genes are TRBV5-6 and TRBJ2-7; TRBD1 matches at 7 bases. The CDR3 runs 14 residues. The J segment lost 6 bases and the V segment lost 0 bases, leaving 6 bases of the junction unmatched. The germline gives CDR1 SGHDT, CDR2 YYEEEE. The CDR3 reads CASSLVPTGSEQYF. The CDR3 region has the DNA TGTGCCAGCAGCTTGGTGCCGACAGGGTCCGAGCAGTACTTC.

This clone was observed a handful of times. V is TRBV12-3 or TRBV12-4 and J is TRBJ1-2, with D unresolved. V was trimmed by 5 bases and J by 8 bases, leaving 9 bases between them. The CDR3 loop spans 11 amino acids. The CDR3 DNA reads as TGTGCCAGCAGTCTGCGGGGAGGCTACACCTTC. Translation: CASSLRGGYTF.

This clone showed up just once. The chain uses TRBV11-2 and TRBJ2-1, with D possibly being TRBD1 (6 bases). Germline assignment: CDR1 SGHAT and CDR2 FQNNGV. This CDR3 has 15 residues. Trimming took off 1 base at V and 0 bases at J, with 7 bases between the two ends. This CDR3 is CASSLAGDSYNEQFF. CDR3 coding DNA: TGTGCCAGCAGCTTAGCAGGGGACTCCTACAATGAGCAGTTCTTC. Together with reference TRBV11-2 and TRBJ2-1, the CDR3 gives the full variable domain: EAGVAQSPRYKIIEKRQSVAFWCNPISGHATLYWYQQILGQGPKLLIQFQNNGVVDDSQLPKDRFSAERLKGVDSTLKIQPAKLEDSAVYLCASSLAGDSYNEQFFGPGTRLTVL.

This chain connects TRBV24-1 to TRBJ2-3; maybe TRBD2 (5 bases). V lost 12 bases, J lost 1 base, and 13 bases lay in between. The germline V gene encodes CDR1 KGHDR and CDR2 SFDVKD. The CDR3 runs 13 residues. The CDR3 DNA reads as TGTGCCGTCGGAGGAATAGGCACAGATACGCAGTATTTT. This sequence encodes CAVGGIGTDTQYF.

The chain joins TRBV9 to TRBJ1-1; 9 bases line up with TRBD1. The germline V gene encodes CDR1 SGDLS and CDR2 YYNGEE. The CDR3 has 15 amino acids. V shed 2 bases and J 7 bases; nucleotides not matched to a gene: 9. Written as DNA, the CDR3 is TGTGCCAGCAGCGTCGGGACAGGGCAGGGGGATGAAGCTTTCTTT. Translation gives CASSVGTGQGDEAFF.

This clone was counted a few times. The V call is TRBV2, the J call TRBJ1-1, with D tentatively TRBD1 (6 bases). The CDR3 runs 14 residues. Per germline, CDR1 SNHLY and CDR2 FYNNEI. V was clipped by 7 bases and J by 1 base, with 13 bases between them. This CDR3 is CASTQGRANTEAFF. CDR3 nucleotide sequence: TGTGCCAGCACCCAGGGGCGGGCGAACACTGAAGCTTTCTTT.

CDR3 region: CATSKASGKGPYQETQYF. CDR3 sequence (DNA): TGTGCCACCAGCAAAGCGAGCGGGAAGGGCCCTTATCAAGAGACCCAGTACTTC. The rearrangement joins TRBV15 to TRBJ2-5, with 7 nucleotides matching TRBD2. CDR3 length: 18 amino acids. Germline values: CDR1 LNHNV, CDR2 YYDKDF (reference sequence). V shed 4 bases and J 2 bases; nucleotides not matched to a gene: 16. Complete variable domain (other parts from reference TRBV15 and TRBJ2-5): DAMVIQNPRYQVTQFGKPVTLSCSQTLNHNVMYWYQQKSSQAPKLLFHYYDKDFNNEADTPDNFQSRRPNTSFCFLDIRSPGLGDTAMYLCATSKASGKGPYQETQYFGPGTRLLVL.

The chain employs TRBV28 and TRBJ1-2; weak D call: TRBD1 (6 bases). Trimming cost V 4 bases and J 7 bases, with 22 bases left between them. This CDR3 comprises 16 residues. CDR1 and CDR2 (germline): MDHEN, SYDVKM. The CDR3 region has the DNA TGTGCCAGCAGTTCCCCCCGGGGAGGGGGGGGGTCTGGCTACACCTTC. Translation: CASSSPRGGGGSGYTF.

The CDR3 DNA follows: TGTGCCAGCAGCTTCGGGACAGGGGATAATTCACCCCTCCACTTT. This sequence encodes CASSFGTGDNSPLHF. This chain links TRBV3-1 (or the pseudogene TRBV3-2) with TRBJ1-6; TRBD1 matches at 10 bases. The CDR3 has 15 residues. V shed 5 bases and J 5 bases; nucleotides not matched to a gene: 3. Germline V gives CDR1 LGHDT, CDR2 YNNKEL (reference sequence).

This clone was seen once. The chain couples TRBV29-1 to TRBJ1-2; a possible D gene is TRBD1 (5 bases). The germline gives CDR1 SQVTM, CDR2 ANQGSEA. The CDR3 totals 13 residues. The V end was cut by 6 bases, the J end by 4 bases, with 15 bases between. The CDR3 DNA reads as TGCAGCGTGACCGACAGTGTTTTCTATGGCTACACCTTC. Its protein is CSVTDSVFYGYTF.

This chain links TRBV7-8 with TRBJ1-3, with a possible D match to TRBD1 (5 bases). The CDR3 is 14 amino acids. From germline, CDR1 is SGHVS and CDR2 FQNEAQ. Trimming removed 5 bases from V and 4 bases from J, with 12 bases in between. CDR3: CASSPQGGGNTIYF. For the CDR3, the DNA is TGTGCCAGCAGCCCCCAGGGAGGGGGAAACACCATATATTTT.

V usage is TRBV7-8 and J usage is TRBJ1-1, with no clear D. Trimming removed 5 bases at V and 0 bases at J, with 10 bases between. Germline V CDR1 and CDR2: SGHVS, FQNEAQ. The CDR3 is 14 amino acids. The CDR3 region is CASSHTGMNTEAFF. The CDR3 bases are TGTGCCAGCAGCCACACCGGGATGAACACTGAAGCTTTCTTT.

In its sample, this clone was seen a few times. This rearrangement joins TRBV4-2 to TRBJ2-2, with 10 bases that match TRBD2. The CDR3 is 18 amino acids. From germline, CDR1 is LGHNA and CDR2 YNFKEQ. After removal of 2 bases from V and 7 bases from J, the junction contained 13 bases not matched to a gene. The CDR3 nucleotides are TGTGCCAGCAGCCAATTTAAACAGAGCGGGAGGGAAAGCGGGGAGCTGTTTTTT. Translation gives CASSQFKQSGRESGELFF.